This is a list of T cell receptor beta chains from one sample in a study of shared clonotypes between healthy human individuals. Here immunoSEQ multiplex PCR was the method, and the copy in TCRdb shows in-frame clones only, minus some. Among over a million clones, roughly 96% were seen once, and the ten largest hold over 1%. Sequenced: naive CD4+ T cells sorted from blood. The source is a man aged 25-45 years in good health. CDR3s include the opening cysteine and the closing phenylalanine or tryptophan. The D gene is left open where the match is weak. Clone size is shown for a subset of rows, as once, few, many or a class of expanded clone.

TGTGCCAGCAGCTTAGGGTGGGGACAGATTTATAATGAGCAGTTCTTC,CASSLGWGQIYNEQFF,TRBV11-2,TRBD1,TRBJ2-1,once
TGTGCCAGCAGTCCAGACATAGGAAGCTATGGCTACACCTTC,CASSPDIGSYGYTF,TRBV7-2,.,TRBJ1-2,.
TGTGCCAGCAGCCCTTCGGGAGTCGGCACAGATACGCAGTATTTT,CASSPSGVGTDTQYF,TRBV4-2,.,TRBJ2-3,once
TGTGCCAGCAGCACGGGACAGGGCTACGAGCAGTACTTC,CASSTGQGYEQYF,TRBV9,TRBD1,TRBJ2-7,.
TGTGCCAGCATGACAGGGGTAGGGACAGATACGCAGTATTTT,CASMTGVGTDTQYF,TRBV28,TRBD1,TRBJ2-3,.
TGTGCCAGCAGCTTCCGAAATGGCTACACCTTC,CASSFRNGYTF,TRBV7-2,.,TRBJ1-2,.
TGTGCCAGCAGTGAGGGGCAGCTATACGCCGAAGCTTTCTTT,CASSEGQLYAEAFF,TRBV2,.,TRBJ1-1,.
TGCAGCGTTTACCTGGGAACAGGGAAGGGGACCCAGTACTTC,CSVYLGTGKGTQYF,TRBV29-1,.,TRBJ2-5,few
TGCGCCAGCAGCTTAGGGACTAGCGGGGACTACGAGCAGTACTTC,CASSLGTSGDYEQYF,TRBV5-1,TRBD2,TRBJ2-7,.
TGTGCCAGCAGCCATTCCGAAGCGGGAGGGCCGTATACGCAGTATTTT,CASSHSEAGGPYTQYF,TRBV4-2,TRBD2,TRBJ2-3,.
TGCAGTGCAAAGCACACCGGGGAGCTGTTTTTT,CSAKHTGELFF,TRBV20-1,.,TRBJ2-2,.
TGTGCCAGCAGCCTAGGACAGCCCTATGGCTACACCTTC,CASSLGQPYGYTF,TRBV11-2,.,TRBJ1-2,.
TGTGCCAGCAGCCTAGGATCGGGACAGGGGGGAGAGACCCAGTACTTC,CASSLGSGQGGETQYF,TRBV9,TRBD1,TRBJ2-5,.
TGTGCCAGCAGTGTGGAGGGGGAGCAGTACTTC,CASSVEGEQYF,TRBV2,.,TRBJ2-7,once